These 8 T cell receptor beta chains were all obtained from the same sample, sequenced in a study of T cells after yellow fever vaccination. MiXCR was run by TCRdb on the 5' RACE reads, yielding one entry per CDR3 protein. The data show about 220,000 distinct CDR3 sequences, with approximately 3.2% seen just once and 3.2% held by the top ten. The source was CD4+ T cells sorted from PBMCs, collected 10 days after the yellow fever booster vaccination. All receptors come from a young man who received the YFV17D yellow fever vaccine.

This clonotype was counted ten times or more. CDR3 DNA sequence: TGCAGTGCTAAACCCTTCAGGGACACTGAAGCTTTCTTT. Protein product: CSAKPFRDTEAFF. J is TRBJ1-1 and V is TRBV20-1; possible D gene TRBD1, 5 bases. The CDR3 spans 13 residues. Trimming shortened V by 4 bases and J by 3 bases, and 12 bases separated the two germline ends. Germline assignment: CDR1 DFQATT and CDR2 SNEGSKA (reference sequence).

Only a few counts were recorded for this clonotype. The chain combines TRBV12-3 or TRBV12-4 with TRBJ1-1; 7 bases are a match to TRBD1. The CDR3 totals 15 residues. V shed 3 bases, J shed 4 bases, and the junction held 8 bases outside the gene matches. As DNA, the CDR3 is TGTGCCAGCAGTTTGGGGCAAGGGGGCGTCACTGAAGCTTTCTTT. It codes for CASSLGQGGVTEAFF.

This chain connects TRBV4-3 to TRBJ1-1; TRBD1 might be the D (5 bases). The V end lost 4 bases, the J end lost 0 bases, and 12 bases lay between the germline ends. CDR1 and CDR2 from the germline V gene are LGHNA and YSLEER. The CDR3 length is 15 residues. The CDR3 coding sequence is TGCGCCAGCAGCCCAGAGCCCAGGGTGAACACTGAAGCTTTCTTT. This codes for CASSPEPRVNTEAFF.

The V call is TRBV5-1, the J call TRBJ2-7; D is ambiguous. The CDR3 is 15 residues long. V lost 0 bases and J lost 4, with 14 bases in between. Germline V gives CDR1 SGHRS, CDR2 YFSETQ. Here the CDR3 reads CASSLGNNPNYEQYF. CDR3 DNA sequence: TGCGCCAGCAGCTTGGGTAACAATCCTAATTACGAGCAGTACTTC.

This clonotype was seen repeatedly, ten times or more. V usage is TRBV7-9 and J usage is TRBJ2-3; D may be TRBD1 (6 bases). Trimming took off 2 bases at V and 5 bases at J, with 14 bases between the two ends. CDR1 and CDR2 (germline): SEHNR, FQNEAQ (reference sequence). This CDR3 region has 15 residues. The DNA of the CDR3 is TGTGCCAGCAGCTTAAGCACAGGGAGAGGAGATACGCAGTATTTT. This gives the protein CASSLSTGRGDTQYF.

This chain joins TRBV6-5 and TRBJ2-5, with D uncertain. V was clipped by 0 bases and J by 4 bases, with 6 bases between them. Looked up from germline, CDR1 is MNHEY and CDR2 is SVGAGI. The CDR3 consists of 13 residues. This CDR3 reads CASSYSPRETQYF. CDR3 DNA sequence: TGTGCCAGCAGTTACTCCCCCCGAGAGACCCAGTACTTC.

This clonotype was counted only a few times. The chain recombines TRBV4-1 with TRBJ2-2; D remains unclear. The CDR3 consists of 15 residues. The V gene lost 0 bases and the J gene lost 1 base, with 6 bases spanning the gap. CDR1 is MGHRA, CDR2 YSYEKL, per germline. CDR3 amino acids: CASSQDLLNTGELFF. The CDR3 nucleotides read TGCGCCAGCAGCCAAGATCTATTGAACACCGGGGAGCTGTTTTTT.

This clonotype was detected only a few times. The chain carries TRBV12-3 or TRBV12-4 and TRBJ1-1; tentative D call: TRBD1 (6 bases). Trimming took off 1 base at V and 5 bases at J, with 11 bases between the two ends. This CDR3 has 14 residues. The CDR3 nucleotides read TGTGCCAGCAGTTTAGGTTCCCAGGGGACTGAAGCTTTCTTT. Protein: CASSLGSQGTEAFF.